The 26 T cell receptor beta chains below all came from one sample that was sequenced in a study of CD8+CD57+ T cells in acquired aplastic anemia. According to the study, genomic DNA was the template for TCR beta VDJ and CDR3 profiling. TCRdb reprocessed the reads via MiXCR and lists one record per CDR3 protein. The table includes about 400,000 distinct CDR3 sequences, 65% to 80% detected once. Specimen: sorted CD4+, CD8+, or CD8+CD57+ T cells (not recorded which) from PBMCs. These receptor sequences come from a human donor in good health, serving as a control.

The chain links TRBV12-5 to TRBJ1-1; possibly TRBD1 for D (5 bases). The V gene lost 9 bases and the J gene lost 11 bases, with 19 bases spanning the gap. CDR1 and CDR2 (germline): LGHNT, FRNRAP. This CDR3 contains 12 residues. CDR3 bases: TGTGCTAGCAGTGTACCTATTAAGGGGGCTTTCTTT. This translates into CASSVPIKGAFF.

CDR3 loop: CASSPHLGTEAFYEQYF. Here the CDR3 DNA reads TGTGCCAGCAGTCCACATTTAGGCACTGAAGCTTTCTACGAGCAGTACTTC. This rearrangement joins TRBV14 to TRBJ2-7; D remains unclear. Germline-derived CDR1 and CDR2 are SGHDN and FVKESK. Trimming cost V 6 bases and J 3 bases, with 24 bases left between them. The CDR3 covers 17 residues.

V usage is TRBV5-1 and J usage is TRBJ2-1; a possible D gene is TRBD1 (6 bases). Per the germline V gene, CDR1 is SGHRS and CDR2 is YFSETQ. Trimming cost V 3 bases and J 6 bases, with 16 bases left between them. The CDR3 runs 15 residues. The CDR3 nucleotides are TGCGCCAGCAGCTCGACCGCAGGGGACGCCAATGAGCAGTTCTTC. Encoded protein: CASSSTAGDANEQFF.

With respect to this clonotype: Since no conserved phenylalanine or tryptophan closes the CDR3, a read error is the likely cause. It is unclear where the CDR3 begins or ends on the DNA, so no DNA is shown, and the CDR3 is as TCRdb lists it. The chain is built from TRBV2 and TRBJ1-2. The CDR3 sequence runs 13 residues, both termini included. Per germline, CDR1 SNHLY and CDR2 FYNNEI. Here the CDR3 reads CASSVAGLVHHPL.

The rearrangement uses TRBV24-1 and TRBJ2-1; 10 nucleotides align to TRBD1. The V gene's germline CDR1 is KGHDR and CDR2 SFDVKD. CDR3 length equals 17 residues. With V trimmed by 4 bases and J by 4 bases, 9 bases remained unmatched. The CDR3 here is CATSDRRTGGTYNEQFF. The CDR3 DNA reads TGTGCCACCAGTGACCGTCGGACAGGGGGGACATACAATGAGCAGTTCTTC.

For this clonotype: Because the CDR3 is missing its conserved closing phenylalanine or tryptophan, this is likely a read error. V usage is TRBV6-6 and J usage is TRBJ2-3, with TRBD1 identical over 9 bases. The germline V gene encodes CDR1 MNHNY and CDR2 SVGAGI (reference sequence). The V and J ends lost 0 bases and 4 bases, in that order; junction bases with no gene match: 2. The CDR3 contains 15 residues. CDR3 in amino acids: CASSYSGTGSDTQYL. Written as DNA, the CDR3 is TGTGCCAGCAGTTACTCCGGGACAGGGTCAGATACGCAGTATCTT.

The chain employs TRBV16 and TRBJ1-2, with 12 nucleotides matching TRBD1. Germline lookup yields CDR1 KGHSY and CDR2 FQNENV. The CDR3 is 17 residues long. With 0 bases clipped from V and 6 bases from J, the junction kept 8 bases outside the gene matches. CDR3 residues: CASSQSGPGQGANGYTF. Here the CDR3 DNA reads TGTGCCAGCAGCCAATCGGGACCGGGACAGGGGGCTAATGGCTACACCTTC.

This chain's CDR3 is CSASPRGNEHGYTF. The DNA for the CDR3 is TGCAGTGCCTCCCCGCGGGGCAATGAGCATGGCTACACCTTC. V and J are TRBV20-1 and TRBJ1-2; D is possibly TRBD1 (5 bases). CDR3 length: 14 amino acids. Trimming removed 6 bases at V and 6 bases at J, with 20 bases between. Per the germline V gene, CDR1 is DFQATT and CDR2 is SNEGSKA (reference sequence).

The rearrangement links TRBV5-1 to TRBJ1-2, with a weak D call TRBD1 (5 bases). The germline V gene encodes CDR1 SGHRS and CDR2 YFSETQ. The CDR3 consists of 16 residues. V lost 0 bases and J 7 bases, leaving 19 bases between the germline ends. The CDR3 protein is CASSLGTTGGGVGYTF. CDR3 DNA sequence: TGCGCCAGCAGCTTGGGGACCACCGGGGGGGGTGTTGGCTACACCTTC.

On this clonotype: A read error may be the cause here, since a much bigger clone is one base away. The V call is TRBV28, the J call TRBJ1-5; a weak D match, TRBD1 (6 bases). This CDR3 is built from 16 residues. CDR1 and CDR2 from the germline V gene are MDHEN and SYDVKM. Trimming removed 6 bases from V and 2 bases from J, with 17 bases in between. The CDR3 protein is CASRGGGGAGNQPQHF. CDR3 bases: TGTGCCAGCAGGGGGGGGGGGGGCGCGGGCAATCAGCCCCAGCATTTT. Drawing the rest from reference TRBV28 and TRBJ1-5, the complete variable domain is DVKVTQSSRYLVKRTGEKVFLECVQDMDHENMFWYRQDPGLGLRLIYFSYDVKMKEKGDIPEGYSVSREKKERFSLILESASTNQTSMYLCASRGGGGAGNQPQHFGDGTRLSIL.

Regarding this clonotype: Its ends do not fully match the called genes, so a read error is possible. The chain joins TRBV9 to TRBJ1-6; D uncertain. Germline CDR1 reads SGDLS; CDR2 reads YYNGEE. There are 14 residues in the CDR3. The CDR3, as DNA: TGTGCCAGCAGAAAGAGGCGGGAGACTGGAAACACCAACTTT. Translating it yields CASRKRRETGNTNF. The whole variable domain, remainder taken from reference TRBV9 and TRBJ1-6, is DSGVTQTPKHLITATGQRVTLRCSPRSGDLSVYWYQQSLDQGLQFLIQYYNGEERAKGNILERFSAQQFPDLHSELNLSSLELGDSALYFCASRKRRETGNTNFGNGTRLTVT.

The rearrangement joins TRBV7-6 to TRBJ2-2; 8 bases fit TRBD1. The CDR3 has 16 amino acids. Trimming cost V 3 bases and J 14 bases; bases outside gene matches: 17. In germline, CDR1 is SGHVS, CDR2 FNYEAQ. CDR3 residues: CASSLVRAGGYTFLFF. CDR3 bases: TGTGCCAGCAGCTTGGTCAGGGCAGGGGGCTACACCTTCCTGTTTTTT.

The chain links TRBV2 to TRBJ1-2; TRBD1 is a possible D gene (5 bases). The germline V gene has CDR1 SNHLY and CDR2 FYNNEI. The CDR3 sequence is 15 residues long. Trimming shortened V by 7 bases and J by 5 bases, and 20 bases separated the two germline ends. Here the CDR3 DNA reads TGTGCCAGCAACGGTCCCGGGACCGAGAGATATGGCTACACCTTC. Translated, it gives CASNGPGTERYGYTF.

This clonotype was detected many times. The chain has TRBV11-1 and TRBJ2-7; 11 nucleotides match TRBD1. CDR1 is SGHAT, CDR2 FQDESV, per germline (reference sequence). With V trimmed by 5 bases and J by 5 bases, 5 bases remained unmatched. The CDR3 has 14 residues. The CDR3 bases are TGTGCCAGCAGCAGGGACAGGGGGACCCACGAGCAGTACTTC. It is translated as CASSRDRGTHEQYF. The full variable domain, completed using reference TRBV11-1 and TRBJ2-7, is EAEVAQSPRYKITEKSQAVAFWCDPISGHATLYWYRQILGQGPELLVQFQDESVVDDSQLPKDRFSAERLKGVDSTLKIQPAELGDSAMYLCASSRDRGTHEQYFGPGTRLTVT.

With regard to this clonotype: Because it lacks the conserved phenylalanine or tryptophan at the end, this CDR3 is likely a read error. The DNA is omitted, as the CDR3 cannot be located on it reliably, and the CDR3 follows TCRdb's listing. The chain employs TRBV7-2 and TRBJ1-2; the table names TRBD1, a call not compared with the DNA. Germline CDR1 SGHTA, CDR2 FQGNSA. The CDR3 is 13 amino acids long, termini counted. CDR3 protein: CASSSQAGDQHPY.

The J gene is TRBJ1-4, the V gene TRBV12-3 or TRBV12-4; no definite D call. The CDR3 is made up of 11 amino acids. V lost 2 bases and J 7 bases, leaving 2 bases between the germline ends. This CDR3 is CASSLFEKLFF. The CDR3 DNA sequence: TGTGCCAGCAGTTTATTTGAAAAACTGTTTTTT.

A remark on this clonotype: The CDR3 end shows no conserved phenylalanine or tryptophan, and so a read error is likely. The rearrangement links TRBV7-3 to TRBJ1-1; the D gene is possibly TRBD1 (5 bases). The length of the CDR3 is 13 residues. V shed 5 bases and J shed 10 bases, with 17 bases lying between them. CDR1 is SGHTA, CDR2 FQGTGA, per germline. CDR3 sequence: CASSPRRGDAAFI. CDR3 coding DNA: TGTGCCAGCAGCCCGCGGAGGGGCGATGCAGCTTTCATT.

This clonotype was counted ten times or more. V is TRBV19 and J is TRBJ1-4; D gene ambiguous. Germline CDR1 LNHDA, CDR2 SQIVND (reference sequence). V lost 3 bases to trimming and J lost 4 bases, with 3 bases between them. This CDR3 contains 12 residues. For the CDR3, the DNA is TGTGCCAGTAGTATGGTTAATGAAAAACTGTTTTTT. Protein: CASSMVNEKLFF.

This clonotype was counted once. One end of the junction varies from germline; a read error may be responsible. V gene TRBV2 combines with J gene TRBJ1-1; a weak D match, TRBD1 (6 bases). CDR1 SNHLY and CDR2 FYNNEI come from the germline V gene. The length of the CDR3 is 15 residues. DNA for the CDR3: TGTGCCAGCACCCGTAAGTACAGGGTGAACGCTGAAGCTTTCTTT. Its protein product is CASTRKYRVNAEAFF.

About this clonotype itself: This CDR3 is missing its conserved last phenylalanine or tryptophan, likely due to a read error. No DNA is shown, since the ends of the CDR3 on it are uncertain; the CDR3 is the one TCRdb lists. V gene TRBV19 combines with J gene TRBJ1-3; no check of the table's D call, TRBD1, against the DNA was made. The germline gives CDR1 LNHDA, CDR2 SQIVND (reference sequence). 16 amino acids form the CDR3, both terminal residues included. This CDR3 reads CASSMGQDNSPLHFWI.

This clonotype was observed a single time. This sequence joins TRBV5-6 and TRBJ1-2; no reliable D call. Trimming pared 3 bases from V and 7 bases from J, leaving 16 bases between. Germline CDR1 SGHDT, CDR2 YYEEEE. The CDR3 runs to 14 residues. The CDR3, as DNA: TGTGCCAGCAGCTCAATCACAGCATTCTCTGGCTACACCTTC. Translating it yields CASSSITAFSGYTF.

This sequence joins TRBV6-5 and TRBJ1-4; 7 bases agree with TRBD1. Germline lookup yields CDR1 MNHEY and CDR2 SVGAGI. V trimming: 5 bases; J trimming: 6 bases; junction bases outside the gene matches: 9. The CDR3 extends over 15 amino acids. CDR3 bases: TGTGCCAGCAGTAACCGTGAGAGGGGGCATGAAAAACTGTTTTTT. Its translation is CASSNRERGHEKLFF.

This chain links TRBV6-1 with TRBJ2-5, with a tentative D call TRBD2 (6 bases). The CDR3 is made up of 12 amino acids. Germline lookup yields CDR1 MNHNS and CDR2 SASEGT. Trimming left V 6 bases short and J 5 bases short, with 10 bases between. The chain's CDR3 is CASRPEGETQYF. The CDR3 nucleotides are TGTGCCAGCAGGCCGGAGGGGGAGACCCAGTACTTC.

Comment on this clonotype: The junction does not match germline at one end; this may be a read error. The chain's CDR3 is CASSEETGDGDTQYF. For the CDR3, the DNA is TGCGCCAGCAGCGAAGAGACGGGGGATGGAGATACGCAGTATTTT. This rearrangement joins TRBV19 to TRBJ2-3; tentative D call: TRBD2 (6 bases). Per the germline V gene, CDR1 is LNHDA and CDR2 is SQIVND (reference sequence). The CDR3 has 15 residues.

Ten or more counts support this clonotype. The chain employs TRBV12-3 or TRBV12-4 and TRBJ1-4; D may be TRBD1 (6 bases). CDR3 length: 15 amino acids. The V and J ends lost 6 bases and 4 bases respectively, with 15 bases between them. In nucleotides, the CDR3 is TGTGCCAGCAGCCCGACGGGGGCCCTTAATGAAAAACTGTTTTTT. Translating it yields CASSPTGALNEKLFF.

This clonotype has a handful of counts. The chain combines TRBV19 with TRBJ1-1, with D possibly being TRBD1 (5 bases). The germline V gene has CDR1 LNHDA and CDR2 SQIVND (reference sequence). There are 14 residues in the CDR3. Trimming shortened V by 7 bases and J by 3 bases, and 15 bases separated the two germline ends. The CDR3 coding sequence is TGTGCCAGTACCCGCGGGACGCCATACACTGAAGCTTTCTTT. The encoded protein is CASTRGTPYTEAFF. Full variable domain (missing parts from reference TRBV19 and TRBJ1-1): DGGITQSPKYLFRKEGQNVTLSCEQNLNHDAMYWYRQDPGQGLRLIYYSQIVNDFQKGDIAEGYSVSREKKESFPLTVTSAQKNPTAFYLCASTRGTPYTEAFFGQGTRLTVV.